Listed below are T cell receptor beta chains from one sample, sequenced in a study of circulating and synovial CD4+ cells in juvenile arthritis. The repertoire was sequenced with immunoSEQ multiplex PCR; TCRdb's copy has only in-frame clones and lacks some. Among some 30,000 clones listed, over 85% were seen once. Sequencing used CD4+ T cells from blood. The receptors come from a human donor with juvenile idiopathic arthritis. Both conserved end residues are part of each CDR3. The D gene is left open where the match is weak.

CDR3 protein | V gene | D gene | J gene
CASSLTGARVDTQYF | TRBV7-3 | - | TRBJ2-3
CASSGWPGGGYTF | TRBV11-2 | - | TRBJ1-2
CASSQSNFIGASNTEAFF | TRBV4-1 | - | TRBJ1-1
CASALPGQGNEKLFF | TRBV28 | TRBD1 | TRBJ1-4
CASTGGLGGELFF | TRBV5-1 | - | TRBJ2-2
CSVERDRGRGYTF | TRBV29-1 | TRBD1 | TRBJ1-2
CASSGRNYGYTF | TRBV7-8 | - | TRBJ1-2
CASSRTSYEQYF | TRBV6-5 | - | TRBJ2-7
CASSPGLLNTEAFF | TRBV18 | - | TRBJ1-1
CSVHEGQVYGYTF | TRBV29-1 | - | TRBJ1-2
CASSAAGWFYNEQFF | TRBV19 | TRBD2 | TRBJ2-1
CASSGLADITGELFF | TRBV18 | TRBD2 | TRBJ2-2
CASSRGTGGTEAFF | TRBV5-1 | TRBD1 | TRBJ1-1
CASSVAGDTGELFF | TRBV7-7 | TRBD2 | TRBJ2-2
CASSLAGTGWTEAFF | TRBV5-8 | TRBD1 | TRBJ1-1
CASSWNGVNTGELFF | TRBV6-5 | - | TRBJ2-2
CASSSQGLAGGAKTQYF | TRBV5-1 | TRBD2 | TRBJ2-5
CASSARGSYEQYF | TRBV4-1 | - | TRBJ2-7
CASSSPLAGGYEQYF | TRBV5-1 | TRBD2 | TRBJ2-7
CATSREPRADTQYF | TRBV15 | - | TRBJ2-3
CASSLRREGGDTQYF | TRBV7-2 | TRBD2 | TRBJ2-3
CASSTGQGLTTYEQYF | TRBV9 | TRBD1 | TRBJ2-7
CASSYSGGPGYF | TRBV6-5 | - | TRBJ2-7
CASSFQGEGGYTF | TRBV7-2 | - | TRBJ1-2
CASSVTANTGELFF | TRBV6-1 | - | TRBJ2-2
CASRVGPSGTGELFF | TRBV2 | TRBD2 | TRBJ2-2
CASSPRGETYEQYF | TRBV19 | - | TRBJ2-7
CASSLRGSLKEKLFF | TRBV28 | - | TRBJ1-4
CASSQPDRTYEQYF | TRBV4-1 | - | TRBJ2-7
CASGPPRNQPQHF | TRBV19 | - | TRBJ1-5
CASSMRTAGFNEQYF | TRBV5-6 | - | TRBJ2-7
CASSYRAGLPNEQFF | TRBV6-5 | - | TRBJ2-1
CASSAGDRGPEKLFF | TRBV9 | TRBD1 | TRBJ1-4
CASSFPGTGEETQYF | TRBV5-8 | TRBD1 | TRBJ2-5
CASSEYRYNQPQHF | TRBV25-1 | - | TRBJ1-5
CASSPQKAGGPGELFF | TRBV7-3 | TRBD2 | TRBJ2-2
CASSVARLEASDTQYF | TRBV9 | - | TRBJ2-3
CASSWDRGSYEQYF | TRBV19 | TRBD1 | TRBJ2-7
CASSSASGKQFF | TRBV11-1 | TRBD2 | TRBJ2-1
CSAGGGLQETQYF | TRBV29-1 | TRBD2 | TRBJ2-5
CASSLGRTGDTQYF | TRBV7-3 | - | TRBJ2-3
CASSHGTDRTTIYF | TRBV5-5 | TRBD1 | TRBJ1-3
CASSGLAGVNEQFF | TRBV6-4 | TRBD2 | TRBJ2-1
CASGLRDSGANVLTF | TRBV19 | - | TRBJ2-6
CASSLSRRGGNTIYF | TRBV7-2 | - | TRBJ1-3
CASSFPGQPQHF | TRBV7-2 | - | TRBJ1-5
CASSPEPGLHYGYTF | TRBV18 | - | TRBJ1-2
CASSPSGNTEAFF | TRBV18 | - | TRBJ1-1